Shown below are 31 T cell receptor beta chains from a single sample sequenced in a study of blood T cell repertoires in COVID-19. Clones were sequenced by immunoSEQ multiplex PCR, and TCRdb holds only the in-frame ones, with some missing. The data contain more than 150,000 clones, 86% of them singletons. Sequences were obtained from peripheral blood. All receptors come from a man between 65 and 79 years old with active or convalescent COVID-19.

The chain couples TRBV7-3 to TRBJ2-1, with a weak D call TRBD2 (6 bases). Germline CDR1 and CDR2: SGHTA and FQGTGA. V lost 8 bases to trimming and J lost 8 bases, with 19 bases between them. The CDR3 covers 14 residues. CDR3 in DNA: TGTGCCAGCGGTCTTCGGGGGAGGCTGGATGAGCAGTTCTTC. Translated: CASGLRGRLDEQFF. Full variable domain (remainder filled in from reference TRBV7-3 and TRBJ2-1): GAGVSQTPSNKVTEKGKYVELRCDPISGHTALYWYRQSLGQGPEFLIYFQGTGAADDSGLPNDRFFAVRPEGSVSTLKIQRTERGDSAVYLCASGLRGRLDEQFFGPGTRLTVL.

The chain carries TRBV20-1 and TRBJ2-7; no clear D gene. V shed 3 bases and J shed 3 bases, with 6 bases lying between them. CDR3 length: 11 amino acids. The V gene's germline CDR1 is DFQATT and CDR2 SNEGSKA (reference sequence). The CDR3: CSARHGYEQYF. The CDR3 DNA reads TGCAGTGCTAGGCACGGCTACGAGCAGTACTTC.

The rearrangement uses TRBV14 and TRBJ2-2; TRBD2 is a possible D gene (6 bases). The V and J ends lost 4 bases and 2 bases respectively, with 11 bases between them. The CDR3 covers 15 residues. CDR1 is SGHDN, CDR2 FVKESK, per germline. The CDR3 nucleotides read TGTGCCAGCAGCCGCCGGGACTTCAACACCGGGGAGCTGTTTTTT. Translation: CASSRRDFNTGELFF.

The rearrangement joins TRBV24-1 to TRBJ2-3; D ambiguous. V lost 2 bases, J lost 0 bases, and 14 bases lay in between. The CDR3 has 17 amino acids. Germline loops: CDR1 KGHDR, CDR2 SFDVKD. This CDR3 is CATSDSRFGVSTDTQYF. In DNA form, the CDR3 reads TGTGCCACCAGTGATTCGAGGTTCGGTGTAAGCACAGATACGCAGTATTTT.

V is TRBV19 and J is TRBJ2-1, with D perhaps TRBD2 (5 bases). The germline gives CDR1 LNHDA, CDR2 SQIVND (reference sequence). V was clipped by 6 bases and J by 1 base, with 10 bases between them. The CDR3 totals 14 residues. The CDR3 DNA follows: TGTGCCAGTAGCATTAGCGCATCCTACAATGAGCAGTTCTTC. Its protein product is CASSISASYNEQFF.

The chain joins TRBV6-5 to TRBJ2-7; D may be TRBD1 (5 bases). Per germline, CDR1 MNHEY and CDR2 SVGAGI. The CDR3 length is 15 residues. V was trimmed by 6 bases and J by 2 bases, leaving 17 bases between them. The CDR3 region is CASRETASRTYEQYF. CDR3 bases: TGTGCCAGCAGGGAGACAGCTTCGCGAACCTACGAGCAGTACTTC.

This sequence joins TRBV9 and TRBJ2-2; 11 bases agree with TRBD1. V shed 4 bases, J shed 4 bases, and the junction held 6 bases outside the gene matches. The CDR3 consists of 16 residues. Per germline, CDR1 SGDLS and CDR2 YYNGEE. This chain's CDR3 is CASSRGQGAGTGELFF. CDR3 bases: TGTGCCAGCAGCAGAGGACAGGGGGCGGGCACCGGGGAGCTGTTTTTT. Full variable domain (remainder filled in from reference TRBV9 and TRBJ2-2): DSGVTQTPKHLITATGQRVTLRCSPRSGDLSVYWYQQSLDQGLQFLIQYYNGEERAKGNILERFSAQQFPDLHSELNLSSLELGDSALYFCASSRGQGAGTGELFFGEGSRLTVL.

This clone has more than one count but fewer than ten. Here the CDR3 reads CASSSDSYNEQFF. DNA of the CDR3: TGTGCCAGCAGCTCGGACAGCTACAATGAGCAGTTCTTC. This rearrangement joins TRBV7-2 to TRBJ2-1; possible D gene TRBD1, 6 bases. Trimming stripped 4 bases from V and 3 bases from J, with 7 bases between. This CDR3 has 13 residues. The germline CDR1 and CDR2 sequences are SGHTA and FQGNSA.

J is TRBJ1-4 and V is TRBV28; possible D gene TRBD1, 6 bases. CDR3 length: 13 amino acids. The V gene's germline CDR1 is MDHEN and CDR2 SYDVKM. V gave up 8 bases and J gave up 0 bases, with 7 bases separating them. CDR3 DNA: TGTGCCAGCCGACAGGCAACTAATGAAAAACTGTTTTTT. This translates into CASRQATNEKLFF.

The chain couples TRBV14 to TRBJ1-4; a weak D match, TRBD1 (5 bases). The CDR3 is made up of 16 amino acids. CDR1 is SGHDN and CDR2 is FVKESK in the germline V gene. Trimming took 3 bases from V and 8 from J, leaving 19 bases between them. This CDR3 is CASSHQTGLMGEKLFF. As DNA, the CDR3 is TGTGCCAGCAGCCATCAAACAGGCTTAATGGGGGAAAAACTGTTTTTT. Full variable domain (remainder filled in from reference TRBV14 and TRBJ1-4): EAGVTQFPSHSVIEKGQTVTLRCDPISGHDNLYWYRRVMGKEIKFLLHFVKESKQDESGMPNNRFLAERTGGTYSTLKVQPAELEDSGVYFCASSHQTGLMGEKLFFGSGTQLSVL.

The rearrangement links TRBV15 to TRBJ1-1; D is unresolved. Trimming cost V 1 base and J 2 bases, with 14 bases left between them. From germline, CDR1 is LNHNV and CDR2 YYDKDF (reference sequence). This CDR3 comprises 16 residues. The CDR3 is CATSRAQIQVNTEAFF. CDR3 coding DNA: TGTGCCACCAGCAGAGCCCAAATACAAGTAAACACTGAAGCTTTCTTT.

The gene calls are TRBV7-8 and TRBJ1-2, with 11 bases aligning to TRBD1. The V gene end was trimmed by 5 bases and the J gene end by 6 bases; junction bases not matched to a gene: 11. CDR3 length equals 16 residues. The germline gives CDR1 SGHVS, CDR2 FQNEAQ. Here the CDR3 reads CASSQEPGQGGHGYTF. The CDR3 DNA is TGTGCCAGCAGCCAGGAACCGGGACAGGGGGGGCATGGCTACACCTTC.

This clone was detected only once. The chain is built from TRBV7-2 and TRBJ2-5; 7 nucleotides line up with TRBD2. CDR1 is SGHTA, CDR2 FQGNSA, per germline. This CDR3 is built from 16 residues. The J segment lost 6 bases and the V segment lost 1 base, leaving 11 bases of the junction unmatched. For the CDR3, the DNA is TGTGCCAGCAGCTTAGAGGAGGGAGGGATTTTAAAGACCCAGTACTTC. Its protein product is CASSLEEGGILKTQYF. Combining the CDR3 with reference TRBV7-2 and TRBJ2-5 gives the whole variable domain GAGVSQSPSNKVTEKGKDVELRCDPISGHTALYWYRQSLGQGLEFLIYFQGNSAPDKSGLPSDRFSAERTGGSVSTLTIQRTQQEDSAVYLCASSLEEGGILKTQYFGPGTRLLVL.

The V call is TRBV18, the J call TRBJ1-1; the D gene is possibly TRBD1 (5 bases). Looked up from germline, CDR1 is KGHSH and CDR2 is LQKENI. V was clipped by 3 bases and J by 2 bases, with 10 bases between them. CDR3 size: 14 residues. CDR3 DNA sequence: TGTGCCAGCTCACCGTCGGGGGGAAACACTGAAGCTTTCTTT. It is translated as CASSPSGGNTEAFF. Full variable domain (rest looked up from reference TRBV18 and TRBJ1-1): NAGVMQNPRHLVRRRGQEARLRCSPMKGHSHVYWYRQLPEEGLKFMVYLQKENIIDESGMPKERFSAEFPKEGPSILRIQQVVRGDSAAYFCASSPSGGNTEAFFGQGTRLTVV.

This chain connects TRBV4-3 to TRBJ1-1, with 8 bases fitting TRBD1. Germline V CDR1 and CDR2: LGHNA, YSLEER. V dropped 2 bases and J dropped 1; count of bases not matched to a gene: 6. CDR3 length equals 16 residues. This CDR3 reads CASSQHEQGENTEAFF. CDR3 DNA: TGCGCCAGCAGCCAACATGAACAGGGGGAGAACACTGAAGCTTTCTTT.

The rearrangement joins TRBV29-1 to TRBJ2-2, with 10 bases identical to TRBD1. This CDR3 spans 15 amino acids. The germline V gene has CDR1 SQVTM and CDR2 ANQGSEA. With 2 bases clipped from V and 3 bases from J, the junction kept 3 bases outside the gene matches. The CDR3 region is CSVESGQGYTGELFF. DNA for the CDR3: TGCAGCGTTGAATCGGGACAGGGGTACACCGGGGAGCTGTTTTTT.

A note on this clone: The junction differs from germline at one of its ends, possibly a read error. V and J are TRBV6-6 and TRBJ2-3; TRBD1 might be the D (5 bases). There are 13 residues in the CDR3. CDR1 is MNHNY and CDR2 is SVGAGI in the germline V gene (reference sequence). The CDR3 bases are TGTGCCAGCAGCCCTGACTCGACAGCTACGCAGTATTTT. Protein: CASSPDSTATQYF.

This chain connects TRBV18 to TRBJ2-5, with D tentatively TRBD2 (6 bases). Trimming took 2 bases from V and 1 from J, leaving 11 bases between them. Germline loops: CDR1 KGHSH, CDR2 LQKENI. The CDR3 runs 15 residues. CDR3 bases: TGTGCCAGCTCACCAGTCGTGGGGGGCCAAGAGACCCAGTACTTC. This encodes CASSPVVGGQETQYF.

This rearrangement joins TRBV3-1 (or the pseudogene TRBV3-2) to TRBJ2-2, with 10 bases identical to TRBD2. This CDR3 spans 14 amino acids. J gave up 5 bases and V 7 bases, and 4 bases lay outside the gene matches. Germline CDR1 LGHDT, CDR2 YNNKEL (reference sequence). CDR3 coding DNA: TGTGCCAGCACGCTAGCGGGAGATACCGGGGAGCTGTTTTTT. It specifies CASTLAGDTGELFF.

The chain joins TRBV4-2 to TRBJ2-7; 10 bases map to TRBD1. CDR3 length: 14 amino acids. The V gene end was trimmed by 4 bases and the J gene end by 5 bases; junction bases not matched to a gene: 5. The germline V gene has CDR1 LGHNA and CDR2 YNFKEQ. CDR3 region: CASSRGTGENEQYF. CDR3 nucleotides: TGTGCCAGCAGCCGCGGGACAGGGGAAAACGAGCAGTACTTC.

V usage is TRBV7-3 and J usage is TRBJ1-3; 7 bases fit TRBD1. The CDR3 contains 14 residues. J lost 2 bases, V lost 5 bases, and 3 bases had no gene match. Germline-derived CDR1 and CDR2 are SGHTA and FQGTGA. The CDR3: CASSLDRAGNTIYF. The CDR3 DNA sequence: TGTGCCAGCAGCCTCGACAGGGCTGGAAACACCATATATTTT.

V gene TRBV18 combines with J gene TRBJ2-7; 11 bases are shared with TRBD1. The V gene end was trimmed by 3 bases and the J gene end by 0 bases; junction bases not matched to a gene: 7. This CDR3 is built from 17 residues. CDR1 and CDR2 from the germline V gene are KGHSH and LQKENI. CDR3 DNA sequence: TGTGCCAGCTCACCGAGCACCGGGACAGGGGGCTCCTACGAGCAGTACTTC. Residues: CASSPSTGTGGSYEQYF.

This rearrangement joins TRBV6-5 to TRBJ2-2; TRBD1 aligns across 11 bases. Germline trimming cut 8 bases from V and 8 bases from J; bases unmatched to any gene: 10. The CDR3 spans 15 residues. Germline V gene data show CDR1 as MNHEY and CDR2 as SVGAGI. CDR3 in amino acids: CASGGDRGIGGELFF. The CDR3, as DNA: TGTGCCAGCGGAGGGGACAGGGGGATTGGAGGGGAGCTGTTTTTT.

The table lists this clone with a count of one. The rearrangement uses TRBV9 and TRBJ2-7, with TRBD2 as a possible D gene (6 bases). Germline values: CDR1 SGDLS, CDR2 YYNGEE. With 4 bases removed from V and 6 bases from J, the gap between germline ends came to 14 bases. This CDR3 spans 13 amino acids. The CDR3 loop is CASSSGVGVEQYF. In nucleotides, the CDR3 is TGTGCCAGCAGCTCGGGGGTCGGGGTCGAGCAGTACTTC.

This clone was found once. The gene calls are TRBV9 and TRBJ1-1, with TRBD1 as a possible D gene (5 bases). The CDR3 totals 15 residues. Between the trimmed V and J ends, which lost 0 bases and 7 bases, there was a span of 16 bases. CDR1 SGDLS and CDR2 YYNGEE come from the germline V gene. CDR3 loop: CASSVGAPGQGEAFF. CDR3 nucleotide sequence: TGTGCCAGCAGCGTAGGGGCCCCCGGGCAGGGTGAAGCTTTCTTT.

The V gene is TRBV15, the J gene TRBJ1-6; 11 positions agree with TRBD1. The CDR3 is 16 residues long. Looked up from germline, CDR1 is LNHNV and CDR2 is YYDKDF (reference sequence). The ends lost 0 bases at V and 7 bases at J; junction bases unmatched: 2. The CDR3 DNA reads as TGTGCCACCAGCAGAGATAGGGACAGGGGGAATTCACCCCTCCACTTT. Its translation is CATSRDRDRGNSPLHF. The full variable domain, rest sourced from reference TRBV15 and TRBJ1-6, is DAMVIQNPRYQVTQFGKPVTLSCSQTLNHNVMYWYQQKSSQAPKLLFHYYDKDFNNEADTPDNFQSRRPNTSFCFLDIRSPGLGDTAMYLCATSRDRDRGNSPLHFGNGTRLTVT.

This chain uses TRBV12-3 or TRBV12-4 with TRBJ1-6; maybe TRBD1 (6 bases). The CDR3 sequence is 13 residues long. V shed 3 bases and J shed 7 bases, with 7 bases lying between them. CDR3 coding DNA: TGTGCCAGCAGTTTCCAGGGGAATTCACCCCTCCACTTT. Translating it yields CASSFQGNSPLHF.

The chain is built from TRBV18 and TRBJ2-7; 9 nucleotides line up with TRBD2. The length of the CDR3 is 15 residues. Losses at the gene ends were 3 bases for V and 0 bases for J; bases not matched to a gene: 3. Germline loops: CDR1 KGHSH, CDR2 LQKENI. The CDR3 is CASSPTSGFSYEQYF. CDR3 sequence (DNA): TGTGCCAGCTCACCCACTAGCGGGTTCTCCTACGAGCAGTACTTC.

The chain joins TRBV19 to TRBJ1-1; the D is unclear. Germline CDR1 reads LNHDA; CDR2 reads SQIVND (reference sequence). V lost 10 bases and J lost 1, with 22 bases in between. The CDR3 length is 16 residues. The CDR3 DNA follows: TGTGCCACCAAAGGTCGGGATTCGGGTGGGAACACTGAAGCTTTCTTT. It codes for CATKGRDSGGNTEAFF.

The CDR3 coding sequence is TGCGCCAGCAGCTCGCCAAGAGAGGCCCCTGGCTACACCTTC. This translates into CASSSPREAPGYTF. The gene calls are TRBV5-1 and TRBJ1-2, with D unresolved. In germline, CDR1 is SGHRS, CDR2 YFSETQ. The CDR3 sequence is 14 residues long. V lost 3 bases and J 7 bases, leaving 16 bases between the germline ends.

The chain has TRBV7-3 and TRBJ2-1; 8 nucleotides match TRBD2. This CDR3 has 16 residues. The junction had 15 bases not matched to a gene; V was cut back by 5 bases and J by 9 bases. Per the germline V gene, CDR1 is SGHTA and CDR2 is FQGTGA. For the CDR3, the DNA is TGTGCCAGCAGCCCCGGTAGCGGGACGCCCGGGGGTGAGCAGTTCTTC. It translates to CASSPGSGTPGGEQFF.